This T cell receptor (beta chain) emerged from a study of blood T cell repertoires in COVID-19. Turning to the study itself: The samples span acute and convalescent COVID-19 from the United States, Italy and Spain. PBMCs, B-cell-depleted T cells, or T cells provided the cDNA or gDNA that made up the material.

Original processing methods: Nucleated cell counts were estimated from reference gene primer amplification. Clones were read by immunoSEQ multiplex PCR, and TCRdb kept only the in-frame ones, dropping some. The DNA was the basis for D and trimming; V, J and clone size are from that table. The sample records roughly 40,000 clones, 90% being singletons. The J segment lost 6 bases and the V segment lost 8 bases, leaving 7 bases of the junction unmatched. The CDR3 spans 12 residues. In germline, CDR1 is MDHEN, CDR2 SYDVKM. This chain uses TRBV28 with TRBJ2-7, with TRBD1 matching over 7 bases. The receptor was derived from a human donor in a cohort sampled during active COVID-19. Sequencing was performed on peripheral blood. CDR3 residues: CASHRQGGEQYF. The CDR3 DNA reads as TGTGCCAGCCACAGACAGGGTGGCGAGCAGTACTTC.